Listed below are T cell receptor beta chains from one sample, sequenced in a study of blood T cell repertoires in COVID-19. Clones were read by immunoSEQ multiplex PCR, and TCRdb kept only the in-frame ones, dropping some. The repertoire includes about 140,000 clones, approximately 90% of them detected once, and 3.5% to 5.5% sits in the top ten. The source material was peripheral blood. The receptors shown here come from a woman aged 40 to 50 with acute or convalescent COVID-19. CDR3s include the opening cysteine and the closing phenylalanine or tryptophan. D genes are given only for firm matches. A clone size is listed for some rows: how often the clone was seen (once, few, many), or a class if it is expanded.

CDR3: CASSPPGLEQFF
DNA: TGTGCCAGCAGCCCCCCAGGGCTCGAGCAGTTCTTC
V: TRBV16
length: 12
size: once
D: .
J: TRBJ2-1

CDR3: CASSLGVYPGELFF
DNA: TGCGCCAGCAGCTTGGGAGTATACCCTGGGGAGCTGTTTTTT
V: TRBV5-1
length: 14
size: .
D: .
J: TRBJ2-2

CDR3: CASSYSRYYSNQPQHF
DNA: TGTGCCAGCAGTTACTCGAGGTATTATAGCAATCAGCCCCAGCATTTT
V: TRBV6-5
length: 16
size: .
D: .
J: TRBJ1-5

CDR3: CAGDYESQETQYF
DNA: TGTGCCGGGGACTATGAAAGTCAAGAGACCCAGTACTTC
V: TRBV30
length: 13
size: .
D: TRBD2
J: TRBJ2-5

CDR3: CASSFGEGVTSNYGYTF
DNA: TGTGCCAGCAGTTTTGGGGAGGGGGTAACGTCTAACTATGGCTACACCTTC
V: TRBV28
length: 17
size: .
D: .
J: TRBJ1-2

CDR3: CASSSPGTGVEKLFF
DNA: TGTGCCAGCAGCTCCCCCGGGACAGGGGTTGAAAAACTGTTTTTT
V: TRBV7-9
length: 15
size: .
D: TRBD1
J: TRBJ1-4

CDR3: CASREGISGNTIYF
DNA: TGTGCCAGCAGGGAGGGTATCTCTGGAAACACCATATATTTT
V: TRBV28
length: 14
size: .
D: .
J: TRBJ1-3

CDR3: CASRGGGNTEAFF
DNA: TGTGCCAGCCGGGGGGGAGGGAACACTGAAGCTTTCTTT
V: TRBV6-5
length: 13
size: few
D: .
J: TRBJ1-1

CDR3: CASSRDRALGAFF
DNA: TGTGCCAGCAGCCGGGACAGGGCTCTCGGGGCTTTCTTT
V: TRBV6-2/TRBV6-3
length: 13
size: .
D: TRBD1
J: TRBJ1-1

CDR3: CASSRAGGAISSYEQYF
DNA: TGTGCCAGCAGTAGGGCAGGAGGGGCGATTTCATCCTACGAGCAGTACTTC
V: TRBV28
length: 17
size: .
D: .
J: TRBJ2-7

CDR3: CASDPRLGGQINEKLFF
DNA: TGTGCTAGTGACCCACGATTGGGGGGACAGATTAATGAAAAACTGTTTTTT
V: TRBV12-5
length: 17
size: .
D: TRBD1
J: TRBJ1-4

CDR3: CASSVGGSSDNTDTQYF
DNA: TGTGCCAGCAGCGTAGGAGGTTCTAGCGACAACACAGATACGCAGTATTTT
V: TRBV9
length: 17
size: .
D: .
J: TRBJ2-3

CDR3: CASSLGQGIAYEQYF
DNA: TGTGCCAGTAGTCTCGGACAGGGAATAGCCTACGAGCAGTACTTC
V: TRBV19
length: 15
size: .
D: TRBD1
J: TRBJ2-7

CDR3: CASSQDRVNSPLHF
DNA: TGTGCCAGCAGTCAGGACAGGGTGAATTCACCCCTCCACTTT
V: TRBV28
length: 14
size: .
D: TRBD1
J: TRBJ1-6

CDR3: CASRGRAYNEQFF
DNA: TGTGCCAGTAGGGGCCGCGCCTACAATGAGCAGTTCTTC
V: TRBV19
length: 13
size: .
D: .
J: TRBJ2-1

CDR3: CASSGGGGSLTGELFF
DNA: TGTGCCAGCAGTGGGGGCGGCGGGAGTCTCACCGGGGAGCTGTTTTTT
V: TRBV2
length: 16
size: once
D: TRBD2
J: TRBJ2-2

CDR3: CASSQAAEQFF
DNA: TGTGCCAGCAGTCAAGCCGCCGAGCAGTTCTTC
V: TRBV12-3/TRBV12-4
length: 11
size: .
D: .
J: TRBJ2-1

CDR3: CASSQLGLAGTAGELFF
DNA: TGTGCCAGCAGCCAACTAGGGCTAGCGGGAACGGCCGGGGAGCTGTTTTTT
V: TRBV3-1/TRBV3-2
length: 17
size: .
D: TRBD2
J: TRBJ2-2

CDR3: CSASGQAVGHTEAFF
DNA: TGCAGTGCTAGTGGACAGGCCGTAGGACACACTGAAGCTTTCTTT
V: TRBV20-1
length: 15
size: .
D: TRBD1
J: TRBJ1-1

CDR3: CASSAAGTANTEAFF
DNA: TGTGCCAGCAGTGCAGCCGGGACAGCGAACACTGAAGCTTTCTTT
V: TRBV6-2/TRBV6-3
length: 15
size: few
D: TRBD1
J: TRBJ1-1

CDR3: CAWSSGTVNSPLHF
DNA: TGTGCCTGGAGCTCCGGGACAGTTAATTCACCCCTCCACTTT
V: TRBV30
length: 14
size: few
D: TRBD1
J: TRBJ1-6

CDR3: CAWSVFGTGGLNTEAFF
DNA: TGTGCCTGGAGTGTTTTTGGGACAGGGGGCCTGAACACTGAAGCTTTCTTT
V: TRBV30
length: 17
size: .
D: TRBD1
J: TRBJ1-1

CDR3: CATSATGTGNTIYF
DNA: TGTGCCACCAGTGCCACAGGGACTGGAAACACCATATATTTT
V: TRBV24-1
length: 14
size: .
D: .
J: TRBJ1-3

CDR3: CACLGGYSNQPQHF
DNA: TGCGCCTGTTTAGGGGGTTATAGCAATCAGCCCCAGCATTTT
V: TRBV10-2
length: 14
size: .
D: .
J: TRBJ1-5

CDR3: CASSQERAVGGYYGYTF
DNA: TGCGCCAGCAGCCAAGAAAGGGCTGTAGGAGGGTATTATGGCTACACCTTC
V: TRBV4-3
length: 17
size: .
D: .
J: TRBJ1-2

CDR3: CASSSKGTSGIGSYNEQFF
DNA: TGTGCCAGCAGCTCGAAAGGGACTTCCGGTATCGGCTCCTACAATGAGCAGTTCTTC
V: TRBV7-2
length: 19
size: .
D: .
J: TRBJ2-1

CDR3: CASSFKGGNTEAFF
DNA: TGTGCCAGCAGCTTTAAGGGAGGGAACACTGAAGCTTTCTTT
V: TRBV7-2
length: 14
size: .
D: .
J: TRBJ1-1

CDR3: CASSWAGGDTDTQYF
DNA: TGTGCCAGCAGCTGGGCGGGGGGGGACACAGATACGCAGTATTTT
V: TRBV7-2
length: 15
size: .
D: TRBD2
J: TRBJ2-3

CDR3: CASSPQGPNQPQHF
DNA: TGTGCCAGCTCACCTCAGGGCCCCAATCAGCCCCAGCATTTT
V: TRBV18
length: 14
size: once
D: .
J: TRBJ1-5

CDR3: CASGLLTGTSGRSSYNEQFF
DNA: TGTGCTAGTGGTTTGTTGACCGGGACTAGCGGAAGGAGCTCCTACAATGAGCAGTTCTTC
V: TRBV12-5
length: 20
size: .
D: TRBD2
J: TRBJ2-1

CDR3: CASSSVTGELFF
DNA: TGTGCCAGCAGCTCTGTAACCGGGGAGCTGTTTTTT
V: TRBV5-4
length: 12
size: .
D: .
J: TRBJ2-2

CDR3: CASSFSTGTGGFPEAFF
DNA: TGTGCCAGCAGCTTCTCGACCGGGACAGGGGGCTTTCCTGAAGCTTTCTTT
V: TRBV7-9
length: 17
size: .
D: TRBD1
J: TRBJ1-1

CDR3: CASSLDRMSLEKLFF
DNA: TGTGCCAGCAGCTTGGACAGAATGAGCCTTGAAAAACTGTTTTTT
V: TRBV7-2
length: 15
size: .
D: .
J: TRBJ1-4

CDR3: CASSLRPVTGELFF
DNA: TGTGCCAGCAGCCTCCGTCCGGTCACCGGGGAGCTGTTTTTT
V: TRBV27
length: 14
size: .
D: .
J: TRBJ2-2

CDR3: CATSEREGGSNQPQHF
DNA: TGTGCCACCAGCGAAAGAGAAGGAGGGAGCAATCAGCCCCAGCATTTT
V: TRBV15
length: 16
size: .
D: .
J: TRBJ1-5

CDR3: CAIRGGGITETQYF
DNA: TGTGCCATCAGAGGGGGAGGGATTACAGAGACCCAGTACTTC
V: TRBV10-3
length: 14
size: .
D: .
J: TRBJ2-5

CDR3: CASSHDGSTDTQYF
DNA: TGTGCCAGCAGCCACGACGGGAGCACAGATACGCAGTATTTT
V: TRBV4-2
length: 14
size: few
D: .
J: TRBJ2-3

CDR3: CASSQSGSSTDTQYF
DNA: TGCGCCAGCAGTCAATCTGGGAGTAGCACAGATACGCAGTATTTT
V: TRBV23-1
length: 15
size: .
D: .
J: TRBJ2-3

CDR3: CASSLTGSDTEAFF
DNA: TGCGCCAGCAGCTTGACGGGTTCGGACACTGAAGCTTTCTTT
V: TRBV5-1
length: 14
size: .
D: .
J: TRBJ1-1

CDR3: CASSWGTTSNYGYTF
DNA: TGTGCCAGCAGTTGGGGCACGACCTCTAACTATGGCTACACCTTC
V: TRBV28
length: 15
size: few
D: .
J: TRBJ1-2

CDR3: CASRTGEGYTF
DNA: TGTGCCAGTCGGACAGGGGAAGGCTACACCTTC
V: TRBV6-5
length: 11
size: few
D: TRBD1
J: TRBJ1-2

CDR3: CASRVQGADGYTF
DNA: TGCGCCAGCAGGGTACAGGGGGCGGATGGCTACACCTTC
V: TRBV5-1
length: 13
size: .
D: TRBD1
J: TRBJ1-2